Here is one T cell receptor (beta chain) with its context. Source study methods: Amplification with reference gene primers provided the estimates of nucleated cell counts. Only in-frame clones appear in the TCRdb table, and some are missing; sequencing was by immunoSEQ multiplex PCR. That table furnishes V, J and clone size, whereas the DNA furnished D and trimming. The sample lists around 240,000 clones, 91% occurring once. The record originates from a study of blood T cell repertoires in COVID-19. For the study at large: From T cells, B-cell-depleted T cells, or PBMCs came the material, which was cDNA or gDNA.

CDR3 length: 16 residues. Per the germline V gene, CDR1 is SEHNR and CDR2 is FQNEAQ (reference sequence). V shed 5 bases and J 6 bases; nucleotides not matched to a gene: 10. The sample taken for sequencing was PBMCs or T cells enriched from blood (not recorded which). This receptor was taken from a human donor in a cohort exposed to, infected with or recovered from COVID-19 (not recorded which). The donor label of this sample is uncertain. J is TRBJ2-3 and V is TRBV7-9, with TRBD2 matching over 11 bases. CDR3 sequence: CASSPSLAGGRDTQYF. The CDR3, as DNA: TGTGCCAGCAGCCCCAGCCTAGCGGGGGGTCGTGATACGCAGTATTTT. Looking up the rest from reference TRBV7-9 and TRBJ2-3 gives the full variable domain: DTGVSQNPRHKITKRGQNVTFRCDPISEHNRLYWYRQTLGQGPEFLTYFQNEAQLEKSRLLSDRFSAERPKGSFSTLEIQRTEQGDSAMYLCASSPSLAGGRDTQYFGPGTRLTVL.